This TCR beta chain was identified in a study of blood T cells in healthy people across ages. This CDR3 has 14 amino acids. V was pared by 6 bases and J by 5 bases, with 12 bases between. Germline CDR1 reads KGHDR; CDR2 reads SFDVKD. A second PCR, run for roughly 7 to 11 cycles, used a sample-barcoded 5' primer plus a J-beta primer mix. TCRdb fed the 5' RACE reads into MiXCR, producing one record per CDR3 protein. The table lists about 1.1 million distinct CDR3 sequences, 35% to 45% of them singletons. A few counts support this clonotype. The source is a man aged 18 to 30 in good health. The sequenced sample consisted of blood. V gene TRBV24-1 combines with J gene TRBJ2-2; D could derive from TRBD1 or TRBD2 (5 bases each). The CDR3 is CATSRQGVTGELFF. The DNA of the CDR3 is TGTGCCACCAGTCGGCAGGGAGTAACCGGGGAGCTGTTTTTT.